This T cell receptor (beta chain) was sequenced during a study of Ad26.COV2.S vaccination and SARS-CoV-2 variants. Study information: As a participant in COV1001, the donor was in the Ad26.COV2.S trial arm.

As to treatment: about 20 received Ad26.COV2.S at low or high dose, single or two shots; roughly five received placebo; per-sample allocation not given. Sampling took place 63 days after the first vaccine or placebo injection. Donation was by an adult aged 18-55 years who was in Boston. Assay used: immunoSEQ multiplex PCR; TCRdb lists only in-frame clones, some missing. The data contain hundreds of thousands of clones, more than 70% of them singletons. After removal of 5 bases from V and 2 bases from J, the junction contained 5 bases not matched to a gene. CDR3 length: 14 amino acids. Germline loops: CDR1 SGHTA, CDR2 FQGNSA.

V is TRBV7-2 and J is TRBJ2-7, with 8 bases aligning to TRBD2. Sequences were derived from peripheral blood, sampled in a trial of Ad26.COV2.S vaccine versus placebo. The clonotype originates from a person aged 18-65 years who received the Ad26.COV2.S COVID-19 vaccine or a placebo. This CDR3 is CASSPAGGPYEQYF. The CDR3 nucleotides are TGTGCCAGCAGCCCCGCGGGAGGTCCCTACGAGCAGTACTTC.